The 27 T cell receptor beta chains reported below all come from one sample, sequenced in a study of T cells expressing NK-cell markers. TCRdb re-called the 5' RACE reads and gives one entry per CDR3 protein, without DNA. The sample yields 300,000 or so distinct CDR3 sequences, of which the top ten take up roughly 4.2%. Sequencing was performed on blood T cells: a sorted CD56 or NKG2C T cell subset, CD4+ or CD8+ T cells, or bulk PBMC T cells (not recorded which). These receptors came from a woman between 18 and 70 years old in good health.

The rearrangement links TRBV5-1 to TRBJ2-1; TCRdb's D call, TRBD2, is unchecked because there is no DNA. CDR3 length: 14 residues. Germline V gene data show CDR1 as SGHRS and CDR2 as YFSETQ. This CDR3 is CASFGTSGKNEQFF.

V and J are TRBV18 and TRBJ2-1; checking the TCRdb D call of TRBD2 is not possible without DNA. Per germline, CDR1 KGHSH and CDR2 LQKENI. This CDR3 spans 16 amino acids. The CDR3 sequence: CASSPASGRAYNEQFF.

This chain joins TRBV6-1 and TRBJ2-3; the D call of TRBD1 rests on TCRdb alone, since no DNA is present to check it. The CDR3 runs to 14 residues. In germline, CDR1 is MNHNS, CDR2 SASEGT. This chain's CDR3 is CASSVRGATDTQYF.

CDR3: CSVDRFNEQFF. The chain links TRBV29-1 to TRBJ2-1. Germline CDR1 reads SQVTM; CDR2 reads ANQGSEA. This CDR3 spans 11 amino acids.

This CDR3 is CASSLHRDPNTQYF. The chain couples TRBV7-3 to TRBJ2-3; TCRdb proposes TRBD1, but this gene call is untestable without DNA. Germline CDR1 SGHTA, CDR2 FQGTGA. The CDR3 is 14 residues long.

This chain links TRBV5-4 with TRBJ2-1; TCRdb designates TRBD2, a call that cannot be tested without DNA. CDR3 length: 16 residues. Per the germline V gene, CDR1 is SGHNT and CDR2 is YYREEE (reference sequence). CDR3 region: CASSSEGRVSYNEQFF. The entire variable domain, with the rest obtained from reference TRBV5-4 and TRBJ2-1, is as follows: ETGVTQSPTHLIKTRGQQVTLRCSSQSGHNTVSWYQQALGQGPQFIFQYYREEENGRGNFPPRFSGLQFPNYSSELNVNALELDDSALYLCASSSEGRVSYNEQFFGPGTRLTVL.

The CDR3 loop is CSAVSWGGKIISSYNEQFF. The chain links TRBV20-1 to TRBJ2-1; the TCRdb call, TRBD1, lacks DNA for checking. The CDR3 length is 19 residues. CDR1 and CDR2 from the germline V gene are DFQATT and SNEGSKA (reference sequence).

The chain couples TRBV29-1 to TRBJ2-2; no DNA is available, so the TRBD2 call from TCRdb remains unchecked. Germline V gene sequence: CDR1 SQVTM, CDR2 ANQGSEA. The CDR3 covers 14 residues. The CDR3 loop is CSVGTSGGTGELFF.

This sequence joins TRBV29-1 and TRBJ2-1. Per germline, CDR1 SQVTM and CDR2 ANQGSEA. The CDR3 contains 14 residues. CDR3 sequence: CSTSSGSAYNEQFF.

The chain employs TRBV10-3 and TRBJ2-5; TCRdb proposes TRBD1, but this gene call is untestable without DNA. Germline loops: CDR1 ENHRY, CDR2 SYGVKD. This CDR3 has 13 amino acids. The CDR3 region is CAIGPGSQETQYF.

The chain recombines TRBV5-1 with TRBJ2-5; TCRdb indicates TRBD1, and absent DNA this call remains unverified. Germline CDR1 SGHRS, CDR2 YFSETQ. The CDR3 contains 15 residues. This chain's CDR3 is CASSLVGGSQETQYF.

The J gene is TRBJ1-4, the V gene TRBV11-2; with no DNA, the TCRdb D assignment of TRBD1 cannot be verified. CDR1 and CDR2 (germline): SGHAT, FQNNGV. The CDR3 contains 14 residues. The CDR3 sequence: CASSPGGTNEKLFF.

V and J are TRBV10-3 and TRBJ2-7; the TCRdb D gene call, TRBD2, has no DNA to confirm it. This CDR3 has 15 residues. Germline V CDR1 and CDR2: ENHRY, SYGVKD. The chain's CDR3 is CAIPAASGPSYEQYF.

This chain uses TRBV20-1 with TRBJ1-5. The germline gives CDR1 DFQATT, CDR2 SNEGSKA (reference sequence). The CDR3 is 13 residues long. CDR3 sequence: CSARDPDNQPQHF.

The chain couples TRBV20-1 to TRBJ1-4; no DNA is available, so the TRBD1 call from TCRdb remains unchecked. This CDR3 has 18 amino acids. The germline gives CDR1 DFQATT, CDR2 SNEGSKA (reference sequence). The CDR3 region is CSARPQDRRSPTNEKLFF.

The rearrangement links TRBV20-1 to TRBJ2-5. Germline V lookup: CDR1 DFQATT, CDR2 SNEGSKA (reference sequence). The CDR3 sequence is 12 residues long. The CDR3: CSARAGQETQYF.

The chain recombines TRBV12-3 or TRBV12-4 with TRBJ2-5; TCRdb proposes TRBD1, but this gene call is untestable without DNA. CDR3 length: 14 residues. The CDR3 spells CASSPRTGEETQYF.

This rearrangement joins TRBV29-1 to TRBJ2-5; the TCRdb D gene call, TRBD1, has no DNA to confirm it. Germline V CDR1 and CDR2: SQVTM, ANQGSEA. This CDR3 region has 13 residues. CDR3 amino acids: CSVEPLTAETQYF.

This sequence joins TRBV29-1 and TRBJ2-5. The CDR3 is made up of 12 amino acids. The germline V gene has CDR1 SQVTM and CDR2 ANQGSEA. Here the CDR3 reads CSVEVQQETQYF.

The rearrangement uses TRBV6-1 and TRBJ1-5. The germline CDR1 and CDR2 sequences are MNHNS and SASEGT. The CDR3 covers 13 residues. The CDR3 reads CASAEGIGQPQHF.

The V gene is TRBV28, the J gene TRBJ1-2. The CDR3 has 15 residues. Germline CDR1 reads MDHEN; CDR2 reads SYDVKM. The CDR3 sequence is CASSFLGSANYGYTF.

This sequence joins TRBV12-3 or TRBV12-4 and TRBJ2-5; the D call from TCRdb, TRBD1, cannot be confirmed without DNA. This CDR3 contains 16 residues. The CDR3 loop reads CASSLSLGQGGETQYF.

The gene calls are TRBV27 and TRBJ2-7; TCRdb's D call, TRBD1, is unchecked because there is no DNA. CDR1 is MNHEY, CDR2 SMNVEV, per germline (reference sequence). The CDR3 spans 14 residues. The CDR3 spells CASRRRQGADEQYF.

V is TRBV25-1 and J is TRBJ2-5; TCRdb names TRBD2, which stays unverified in the absence of DNA. Germline V gives CDR1 MGHDK, CDR2 SYGVNS. This CDR3 comprises 16 residues. CDR3 amino acids: CASSEISGRYQETQYF.

The V gene is TRBV12-3 or TRBV12-4, the J gene TRBJ2-5; the TRBD2 assignment by TCRdb is unverifiable without DNA. There are 15 residues in the CDR3. CDR3 residues: CASSTTSGGGETQYF.

The chain links TRBV5-1 to TRBJ2-1; TCRdb's assignment of TRBD2 cannot be checked, as there is no DNA. Germline CDR1 is SGHRS and CDR2 is YFSETQ. The CDR3 contains 13 residues. The CDR3 region is CASSLELAGGRFF.

This chain's CDR3 is CASSLRGLVHEQFF. The chain employs TRBV7-3 and TRBJ2-1; the D call from TCRdb, TRBD1, cannot be confirmed without DNA. This CDR3 has 14 residues. Per germline, CDR1 SGHTA and CDR2 FQGTGA.